This TCR beta chain is from a study of cytomegalovirus exposure and HLA in healthy donors. The PCR contained 60 Vbeta and 13 Jbeta primers. Clones were sequenced by immunoSEQ multiplex PCR, and TCRdb holds only the in-frame ones, with some missing. The table records 150,000 to 200,000 clones, about three quarters of them present only once. This clone came up a few times. Trimming took off 4 bases at V and 4 bases at J, with 9 bases between the two ends. Germline assignment: CDR1 SGHDT and CDR2 YYEEEE. The CDR3 runs to 14 residues. The chain links TRBV5-6 to TRBJ1-6; no clear D. The sample was PBMCs. The TCR comes from a woman in her 40s in good health and CMV-seronegative. The CDR3 here is CASSPGSYNSPLHF. CDR3 nucleotide sequence: TGTGCCAGCAGCCCAGGTTCTTATAATTCACCCCTCCACTTT.